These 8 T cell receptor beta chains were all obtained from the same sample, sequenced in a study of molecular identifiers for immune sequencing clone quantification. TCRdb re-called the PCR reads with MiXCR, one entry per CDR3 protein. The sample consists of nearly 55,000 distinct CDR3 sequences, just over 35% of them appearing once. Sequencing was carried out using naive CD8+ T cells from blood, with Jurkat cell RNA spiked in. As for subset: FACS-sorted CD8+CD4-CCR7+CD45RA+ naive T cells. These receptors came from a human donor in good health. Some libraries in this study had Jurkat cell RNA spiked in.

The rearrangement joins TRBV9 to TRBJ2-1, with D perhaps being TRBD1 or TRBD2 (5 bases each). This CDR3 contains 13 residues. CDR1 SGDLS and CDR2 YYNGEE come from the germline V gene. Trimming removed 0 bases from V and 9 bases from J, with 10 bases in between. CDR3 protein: CASSVDGTGEQFF. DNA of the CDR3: TGTGCCAGCAGCGTAGACGGGACCGGTGAGCAGTTCTTC.

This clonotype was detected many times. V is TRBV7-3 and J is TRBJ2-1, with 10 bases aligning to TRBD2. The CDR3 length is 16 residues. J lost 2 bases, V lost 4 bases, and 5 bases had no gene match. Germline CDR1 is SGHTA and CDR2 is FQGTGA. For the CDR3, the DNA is TGTGCCAGCAGCTCGCCACTAGCGGGACCCTACAATGAGCAGTTCTTC. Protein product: CASSSPLAGPYNEQFF.

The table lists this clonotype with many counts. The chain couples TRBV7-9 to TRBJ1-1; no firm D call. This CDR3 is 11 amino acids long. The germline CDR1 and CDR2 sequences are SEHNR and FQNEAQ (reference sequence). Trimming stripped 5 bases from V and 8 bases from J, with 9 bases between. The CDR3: CASSVDAEAFF. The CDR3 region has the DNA TGTGCCAGCAGCGTAGACGCAGAAGCTTTCTTT.

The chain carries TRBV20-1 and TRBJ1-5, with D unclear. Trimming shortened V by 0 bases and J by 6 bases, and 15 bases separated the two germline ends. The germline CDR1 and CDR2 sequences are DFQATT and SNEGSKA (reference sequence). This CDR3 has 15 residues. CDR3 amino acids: CSARDLEGVRQPQHF. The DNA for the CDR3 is TGCAGTGCTAGAGATTTGGAGGGCGTCCGTCAGCCCCAGCATTTT.

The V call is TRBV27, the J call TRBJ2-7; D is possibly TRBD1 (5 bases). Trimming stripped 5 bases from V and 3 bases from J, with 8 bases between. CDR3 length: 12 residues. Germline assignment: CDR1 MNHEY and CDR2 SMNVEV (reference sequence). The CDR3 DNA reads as TGTGCCAGCAGTGATCAGGGCTACGAGCAGTACTTC. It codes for CASSDQGYEQYF.

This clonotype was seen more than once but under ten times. The CDR3 coding sequence is TGTGCCAGTAGAGGCTCTGACTCAGATACGCAGTATTTT. The encoded protein is CASRGSDSDTQYF. The V and J genes are TRBV19 and TRBJ2-3; D ambiguous. Deletions cut 6 bases from V and 4 bases from J, with 11 bases between. The CDR3 consists of 13 residues. Germline V lookup: CDR1 LNHDA, CDR2 SQIVND (reference sequence). The entire variable domain, with the rest obtained from reference TRBV19 and TRBJ2-3, is as follows: DGGITQSPKYLFRKEGQNVTLSCEQNLNHDAMYWYRQDPGQGLRLIYYSQIVNDFQKGDIAEGYSVSREKKESFPLTVTSAQKNPTAFYLCASRGSDSDTQYFGPGTRLTVL.

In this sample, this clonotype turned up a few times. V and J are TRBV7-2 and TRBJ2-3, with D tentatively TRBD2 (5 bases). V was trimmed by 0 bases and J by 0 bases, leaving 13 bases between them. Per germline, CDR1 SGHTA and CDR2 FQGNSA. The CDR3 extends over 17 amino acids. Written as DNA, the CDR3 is TGTGCCAGCAGCTTAGCGGTACTAGTTTCCAGCACAGATACGCAGTATTTT. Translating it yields CASSLAVLVSSTDTQYF.

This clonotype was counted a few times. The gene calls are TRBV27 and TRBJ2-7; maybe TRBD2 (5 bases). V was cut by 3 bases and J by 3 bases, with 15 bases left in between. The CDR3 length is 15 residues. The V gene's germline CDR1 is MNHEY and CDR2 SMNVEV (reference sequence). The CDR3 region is CASSFSGLLYYEQYF. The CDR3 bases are TGTGCCAGCAGTTTCTCCGGACTGCTGTACTACGAGCAGTACTTC.